This T cell receptor (beta chain) was observed in a study of cytomegalovirus exposure and HLA in healthy donors. Study observations and caveats: HLA alleles showed associations with 15,000 to 20,000 TCR beta sequences in a later analysis, at a 0.05 false discovery rate. Accurate prediction of HLA-A and HLA-B alleles (for most subjects) was reportedly achieved from TCR beta sequences.

Regarding this clone: Its antigen is unidentified.

With 60 Vbeta and 13 Jbeta primers, the PCR was carried out. Data came from immunoSEQ multiplex PCR; TCRdb stores just in-frame clones and leaves some out. The sample consists of roughly 160,000 clones, around 88% of them appearing once. The source of this sequence is a woman between 25 and 40 years old in good health and CMV-seronegative. The sequenced sample was PBMCs.

The CDR3 loop reads CASSLGVQGRLTQQFF. The CDR3 bases are TGCGCCAGCAGCTTGGGGGTCCAGGGTAGGTTGACCCAGCAGTTCTTC. The chain couples TRBV5-1 to TRBJ2-1; D is perhaps TRBD1 (5 bases). The CDR3 contains 16 residues. V gave up 0 bases and J gave up 11 bases, with 21 bases separating them. The germline V gene has CDR1 SGHRS and CDR2 YFSETQ.